This TCR beta chain was profiled in a study of post-analysis software for immune sequencing data. Study information: Relapsing-remitting, secondary progressive and progressive-relapsing multiple sclerosis courses were included.

The V and J ends lost 0 bases and 0 bases, in that order; junction bases with no gene match: 3. Per the germline V gene, CDR1 is SGDLS and CDR2 is YYNGEE. This CDR3 is built from 16 residues. General observations from the study: Among multiple sclerosis patients, normalized Chao1 diversity was significantly below that of controls.

Concerning this clonotype: Its antigen is undetermined.

Presence of unique molecular identifiers characterized the TCR beta cDNA libraries. TCRdb called the PCR reads again in MiXCR, with one record for every CDR3 protein. Among over 150,000 distinct CDR3 sequences listed, roughly 35% were seen once. The chain uses TRBV9 and TRBJ2-1, with 7 bases matching TRBD2. The material was blood, obtained after autologous hematopoietic stem cell transplantation. The receptor comes from a girl aged 10 to 17 with multiple sclerosis. The CDR3 loop reads CASSVDGGSSYNEQFF. In DNA, the CDR3 is TGTGCCAGCAGCGTAGATGGCGGGAGCTCCTACAATGAGCAGTTCTTC.